The next 25 T cell receptor beta chains were all read from a single sample in a study of T-cell memory formation after mild COVID-19. TCRdb independently ran MiXCR on the 5' RACE reads; one entry per CDR3 protein. The sample gives about 210,000 distinct CDR3 sequences, roughly a tenth of which show up once; less than 4% is in the top ten. Sequenced: PBMCs or a T cell subset sorted from them (not recorded which). The origin of the receptors is a man aged 18-30 years who had mild COVID-19 (a few samples of this study predate the infection). Cell type and time point are not known.

J is TRBJ2-5 and V is TRBV6-2 or TRBV6-3; perhaps D is TRBD1 or TRBD2 (5 bases each). CDR3 length: 13 residues. V was cut by 1 base and J by 3 bases, with 6 bases left in between. Germline assignment: CDR1 MNHEY and CDR2 SVGEGT. The CDR3 sequence: CASSYWDEETQYF. The CDR3, as DNA: TGTGCCAGCAGTTACTGGGACGAAGAGACCCAGTACTTC.

The chain carries TRBV7-9 and TRBJ1-2, with D possibly TRBD1 on 6 matching bases. Germline V gene data show CDR1 as SEHNR and CDR2 as FQNEAQ (reference sequence). The CDR3 has 16 amino acids. Trimming shortened V by 3 bases and J by 2 bases, and 16 bases separated the two germline ends. The CDR3 loop is CASSFGGGMANYGYTF. As DNA, the CDR3 is TGTGCCAGCAGCTTTGGAGGGGGAATGGCGAACTATGGCTACACCTTC.

The chain is built from TRBV6-5 and TRBJ2-3; D is undetermined. The CDR3 length is 13 residues. Trimming took 6 bases from V and 6 from J, leaving 13 bases between them. CDR1 and CDR2 from the germline V gene are MNHEY and SVGAGI. CDR3 amino acids: CASRRLEADTQYF. For the CDR3, the DNA is TGTGCCAGCAGGAGACTTGAAGCGGATACGCAGTATTTT.

This chain uses TRBV5-5 with TRBJ2-7; a possible D gene is TRBD2 (6 bases). Trimming removed 0 bases from V and 1 base from J, with 20 bases in between. In germline, CDR1 is SGHKS, CDR2 YYEKEE (reference sequence). The CDR3 consists of 18 residues. In DNA, the CDR3 is TGTGCCAGCAGCTTGGCCGTTCGGGGGACGGTAAGTTCCTACGAGCAGTACTTC. Amino acid sequence: CASSLAVRGTVSSYEQYF.

The rearrangement links TRBV9 to TRBJ2-3, with D uncertain. Looked up from germline, CDR1 is SGDLS and CDR2 is YYNGEE. V was trimmed by 3 bases and J by 2 bases, leaving 7 bases between them. This CDR3 region has 13 residues. CDR3 sequence: CASSAFHTDTQYF. The CDR3 DNA reads TGTGCCAGCAGCGCTTTTCACACAGATACGCAGTATTTT.

The rearrangement uses TRBV11-3 and TRBJ1-1, with D unresolved. The ends were cut back, 1 base at V and 5 bases at J, with 8 bases in the middle. Germline V CDR1 and CDR2: SGHNT, YENEEA. This CDR3 region has 13 residues. The DNA for the CDR3 is TGTGCCAGCAGCTTAGTCCCGCAAACTGAAGCTTTCTTT. Protein product: CASSLVPQTEAFF.

This clonotype has just a few counts. The V call is TRBV2, the J call TRBJ1-1; no firm D call. Between the trimmed V and J ends, which lost 8 bases and 1 base, there was a span of 8 bases. This CDR3 spans 12 amino acids. Germline V lookup: CDR1 SNHLY, CDR2 FYNNEI. CDR3 loop: CASRRSNTEAFF. CDR3 nucleotides: TGTGCCAGCCGGCGGTCGAACACTGAAGCTTTCTTT.

This clonotype was observed a few times. The chain is built from TRBV7-3 and TRBJ2-1; 15 positions match TRBD2. The trim removed 5 bases at V and 7 bases at J, leaving 15 bases unmatched. From germline, CDR1 is SGHTA and CDR2 FQGTGA. CDR3 length: 19 amino acids. CDR3 sequence (DNA): TGTGCCAGCAGCCCGAGTGCCCTTGGACTAGCGGGGGGGAGGAATGAGCAGTTCTTC. Protein: CASSPSALGLAGGRNEQFF.

The rearrangement uses TRBV9 and TRBJ2-3; 10 bases are shared with TRBD2. Germline CDR1 SGDLS, CDR2 YYNGEE. V shed 2 bases and J 1 base; nucleotides not matched to a gene: 4. This CDR3 contains 16 residues. CDR3 amino acids: CASSVLAGARTDTQYF. The CDR3 DNA reads as TGTGCCAGCAGCGTCCTAGCGGGGGCTCGCACAGATACGCAGTATTTT.

This clonotype occurred many times. The V gene is TRBV18, the J gene TRBJ1-1, with 9 bases lining up with TRBD1. The CDR3 sequence is 15 residues long. The V segment lost 2 bases and the J segment 1 base; nucleotides outside the gene matches: 2. Per the germline V gene, CDR1 is KGHSH and CDR2 is LQKENI. The CDR3 here is CASSPWDRENTEAFF. CDR3 nucleotide sequence: TGTGCCAGCTCACCATGGGACAGGGAGAACACTGAAGCTTTCTTT.

This clonotype was seen only a few times. The chain has TRBV6-5 and TRBJ2-7; D gene unclear. The CDR3 is made up of 11 amino acids. Germline assignment: CDR1 MNHEY and CDR2 SVGAGI. V lost 1 base and J lost 7, with 5 bases in between. This CDR3 reads CASSYLGEQYF. The CDR3 coding sequence is TGTGCCAGCAGTTACTTGGGAGAGCAGTACTTC.

This clonotype came up many times. The V call is TRBV12-3 or TRBV12-4, the J call TRBJ2-7; possibly TRBD1 for D (6 bases). The CDR3 runs 13 residues. V lost 6 bases and J 5 bases, leaving 14 bases between the germline ends. The CDR3 is CASRLTGSHEQYF. CDR3 DNA: TGTGCCAGCAGGCTAACAGGGTCGCACGAGCAGTACTTC.

This clonotype occurred a few times. The CDR3 protein is CSAPSGTDTQYF. The CDR3 coding sequence is TGCAGTGCTCCATCTGGGACAGATACGCAGTATTTT. The V gene is TRBV20-1, the J gene TRBJ2-3; D is unresolved. In germline, CDR1 is DFQATT, CDR2 SNEGSKA (reference sequence). The germline V and J ends were trimmed by 5 bases and 3 bases, with 9 bases remaining between them. This CDR3 is built from 12 residues.

This clonotype came up a few times. The V gene is TRBV28, the J gene TRBJ2-7; D remains ambiguous. The CDR3 spans 12 residues. The V gene's germline CDR1 is MDHEN and CDR2 SYDVKM. The germline V and J ends were trimmed by 5 bases and 8 bases, with 13 bases remaining between them. The CDR3 spells CASSGDPRQQYF. The CDR3 DNA sequence: TGTGCCAGCAGTGGTGACCCGAGGCAGCAGTACTTC.

The rearrangement joins TRBV20-1 to TRBJ2-3; tentative D call: TRBD2 (5 bases). The V gene lost 3 bases and the J gene lost 2 bases, with 18 bases spanning the gap. CDR1 DFQATT and CDR2 SNEGSKA come from the germline V gene (reference sequence). The CDR3 runs to 16 residues. Here the CDR3 DNA reads TGCAGTGCTAGCCCCGTACTAGAGCCCCACACAGATACGCAGTATTTT. Translation gives CSASPVLEPHTDTQYF.

This clonotype was picked up a small number of times. The chain carries TRBV5-1 and TRBJ1-2; 7 nucleotides align to TRBD1. The CDR3 totals 17 residues. In germline, CDR1 is SGHRS, CDR2 YFSETQ. V lost 4 bases and J lost 4; bases outside the gene matches: 16. The CDR3 DNA reads TGCGCCAGCAGCCCTACTCCGTCCGACAGGGCCACCTATGGCTACACCTTC. This translates into CASSPTPSDRATYGYTF.

This clonotype was detected only a few times. The chain combines TRBV18 with TRBJ2-1; the match to TRBD1 covers 9 bases. After removal of 3 bases from V and 7 bases from J, the junction contained 7 bases not matched to a gene. This CDR3 comprises 15 residues. From germline, CDR1 is KGHSH and CDR2 LQKENI. The CDR3 protein is CASSPDVTGGNEQFF. Here the CDR3 DNA reads TGTGCCAGCTCACCCGACGTGACAGGGGGAAATGAGCAGTTCTTC.

V usage is TRBV6-5 and J usage is TRBJ2-6, with D maybe TRBD2 (5 bases). Germline CDR1 reads MNHEY; CDR2 reads SVGAGI. The V and J ends lost 7 bases and 0 bases respectively, with 13 bases between them. The CDR3 totals 16 residues. CDR3 protein: CASIGGNPSGANVLTF. The CDR3 DNA follows: TGTGCCAGCATAGGAGGCAACCCCTCTGGGGCCAACGTCCTGACTTTC.

This clonotype was recorded many times. CDR3 protein: CASSQLSISYNEQFF. The CDR3 DNA follows: TGTGCCAGCAGCCAACTCTCCATATCCTACAATGAGCAGTTCTTC. The chain links TRBV14 to TRBJ2-1, with no clear D. The CDR3 is made up of 15 amino acids. Germline V CDR1 and CDR2: SGHDN, FVKESK. Between the trimmed V and J ends, which lost 2 bases and 1 base, there was a span of 9 bases. The full variable domain, its missing parts supplied by reference TRBV14 and TRBJ2-1, is EAGVTQFPSHSVIEKGQTVTLRCDPISGHDNLYWYRRVMGKEIKFLLHFVKESKQDESGMPNNRFLAERTGGTYSTLKVQPAELEDSGVYFCASSQLSISYNEQFFGPGTRLTVL.

This sequence joins TRBV5-5 and TRBJ1-1; a possible D gene is TRBD1 (6 bases). This CDR3 spans 16 amino acids. Germline CDR1 reads SGHKS; CDR2 reads YYEKEE (reference sequence). V was cut by 0 bases and J by 11 bases, with 23 bases left in between. The CDR3 protein is CASSLVTGHTVTTAFF. CDR3 bases: TGTGCCAGCAGCTTGGTCACGGGACACACGGTCACCACGGCTTTCTTT.

This clonotype was picked up many times. The chain recombines TRBV5-5 with TRBJ2-1, with D hard to call. Germline V lookup: CDR1 SGHKS, CDR2 YYEKEE (reference sequence). This CDR3 has 12 residues. Between the trimmed V and J ends, which lost 2 bases and 8 bases, there was a span of 8 bases. The CDR3, as DNA: TGTGCCAGCAGCTTTAGAGTAGATGAGCAGTTCTTC. Translated, it gives CASSFRVDEQFF.

This clonotype has a count of ten or more. The chain uses TRBV6-2 or TRBV6-3 and TRBJ2-6, with D tentatively TRBD1 (5 bases). V lost 5 bases and J lost 0, with 5 bases in between. This CDR3 is 14 amino acids long. CDR1 is MNHEY and CDR2 is SVGEGT in the germline V gene. CDR3 in amino acids: CASSRGSGANVLTF. The CDR3 region has the DNA TGTGCCAGCAGTAGGGGCTCTGGGGCCAACGTCCTGACTTTC.

The chain combines TRBV6-6 with TRBJ2-2; D is unresolved. Germline V gene sequence: CDR1 MNHNY, CDR2 SVGAGI (reference sequence). V dropped 6 bases and J dropped 3 bases, with 5 bases sitting between them. The CDR3 spans 12 residues. In DNA, the CDR3 is TGTGCCAGCAGATCGTACACCGGGGAGCTGTTTTTT. It encodes CASRSYTGELFF.

At least ten counts were recorded for this clonotype. This chain joins TRBV20-1 and TRBJ2-3; 10 bases agree with TRBD2. This CDR3 comprises 14 residues. Germline CDR1 is DFQATT and CDR2 is SNEGSKA (reference sequence). Germline trimming cut 2 bases from V and 1 base from J; bases unmatched to any gene: 0. This CDR3 reads CSARLAGGTDTQYF. The CDR3 region has the DNA TGCAGTGCTAGACTAGCGGGGGGCACAGATACGCAGTATTTT.

This clonotype was found many times. The rearrangement links TRBV5-1 to TRBJ2-4; no definite D call. The germline V gene has CDR1 SGHRS and CDR2 YFSETQ. Trimming removed 4 bases from V and 0 bases from J, with 11 bases in between. This CDR3 spans 15 amino acids. The CDR3 sequence is CASSPSALAKNIQYF. Here the CDR3 DNA reads TGCGCCAGCAGCCCGTCGGCCCTAGCCAAAAACATTCAGTACTTC.